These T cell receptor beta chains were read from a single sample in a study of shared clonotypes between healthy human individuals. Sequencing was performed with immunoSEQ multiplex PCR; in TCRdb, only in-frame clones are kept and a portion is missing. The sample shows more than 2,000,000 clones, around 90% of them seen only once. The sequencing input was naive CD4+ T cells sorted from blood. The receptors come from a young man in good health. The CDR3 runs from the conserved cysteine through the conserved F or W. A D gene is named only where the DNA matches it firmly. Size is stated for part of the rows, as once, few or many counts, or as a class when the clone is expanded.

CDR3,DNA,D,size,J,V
CASSLLAGETQYF,TGTGCCAGCAGCTTACTAGCGGGGGAGACCCAGTACTTC,TRBD2,NA,TRBJ2-5,TRBV7-9
CASTIRLGGLTDTQYF,TGTGCCAGCACCATCCGACTGGGGGGGCTGACAGATACGCAGTATTTT,NA,NA,TRBJ2-3,TRBV11-2
CASSSGETQYF,TGTGCCAGTAGTTCGGGAGAGACCCAGTACTTC,NA,NA,TRBJ2-5,TRBV19
CASSTLAGEETQYF,TGTGCCAGCAGTACCCTAGCGGGAGAAGAGACCCAGTACTTC,TRBD2,NA,TRBJ2-5,TRBV2
CASRGEGAQGYTF,TGCGCCAGCAGGGGGGAGGGGGCGCAAGGCTACACCTTC,TRBD1,NA,TRBJ1-2,TRBV2
CASSLTGWDYGYTF,TGCGCCAGCAGCCTTACAGGGTGGGACTATGGCTACACCTTC,NA,NA,TRBJ1-2,TRBV5-1
CASSLEGQVYGYTF,TGTGCCAGCAGCTTGGAGGGACAGGTCTATGGCTACACCTTC,TRBD1,once,TRBJ1-2,TRBV5-4
CASSSPGIDYEQYF,TGTGCCAGCAGCTCACCCGGGATCGACTACGAGCAGTACTTC,NA,NA,TRBJ2-7,TRBV7-2
CAISEAGGRGTDTQYF,TGTGCCATCAGTGAAGCGGGCGGGAGGGGCACAGATACGCAGTATTTT,TRBD2,NA,TRBJ2-3,TRBV10-3
CASSIGQDFSYEQYF,TGCGCCAGCAGCATTGGACAGGATTTTTCCTACGAGCAGTACTTC,TRBD1,NA,TRBJ2-7,TRBV4-1
CASSEVLGQGNTIYF,TGTGCCAGCAGTGAAGTCCTCGGACAGGGGAACACCATATATTTT,TRBD1,once,TRBJ1-3,TRBV6-1
CASSLRDSYNSPLHF,TGTGCCAGCAGTTTAAGGGACTCCTATAATTCACCCCTCCACTTT,NA,NA,TRBJ1-6,TRBV28
CAISERSTEAFF,TGTGCCATCAGTGAAAGATCCACTGAAGCTTTCTTT,NA,NA,TRBJ1-1,TRBV10-3
CASSLATSGMGETQYF,TGTGCTAGCAGCTTAGCGACTAGCGGGATGGGGGAGACCCAGTACTTC,TRBD2,NA,TRBJ2-5,TRBV7-7
CASSVDQGANTEAFF,TGTGCCAGCAGCGTAGATCAGGGCGCCAACACTGAAGCTTTCTTT,NA,NA,TRBJ1-1,TRBV9
CASRTRTGEYGYTF,TGTGCCAGTAGGACCCGGACAGGGGAATATGGCTACACCTTC,TRBD1,once,TRBJ1-2,TRBV19
CASSERGANYGYTF,TGTGCCAGCAGTGAACGGGGCGCGAACTATGGCTACACCTTC,NA,NA,TRBJ1-2,TRBV2
CASSDRQGGGYTF,TGTGCCAGCAGTGACAGGCAGGGTGGCGGCTACACCTTC,NA,NA,TRBJ1-2,TRBV2
CASSLGQGGTEAFF,TGTGCCAGCAGCCTTGGACAGGGAGGCACTGAAGCTTTCTTT,TRBD1,NA,TRBJ1-1,TRBV11-2
CAWSMGAGNQPQHF,TGTGCCTGGAGTATGGGGGCTGGCAATCAGCCCCAGCATTTT,NA,few,TRBJ1-5,TRBV30
CASGRLNTGELFF,TGTGCTAGTGGGCGACTGAACACCGGGGAGCTGTTTTTT,NA,NA,TRBJ2-2,TRBV12-5
CASRAGQANEKLFF,TGTGCCAGCAGGGCCGGACAGGCAAATGAAAAACTGTTTTTT,TRBD1,NA,TRBJ1-4,TRBV6-5
CAWSRDLTAGATDTQYF,TGTGCCTGGAGTCGGGATCTCACAGCGGGGGCCACAGATACGCAGTATTTT,TRBD2,NA,TRBJ2-3,TRBV30
CASSNRDASSEQYF,TGTGCCAGTAGTAACCGGGACGCCTCGAGCGAGCAGTACTTC,NA,NA,TRBJ2-7,TRBV19
CATSIGGTSGNDEQYF,TGTGCCACCAGCATCGGCGGGACTAGCGGGAACGACGAGCAGTACTTC,TRBD2,NA,TRBJ2-7,TRBV15
CASSTGQGAWDEQFF,TGCGCCAGCAGCACCGGACAGGGGGCTTGGGATGAGCAGTTCTTC,TRBD1,NA,TRBJ2-1,TRBV5-1
CASSYAGLSQPQHF,TGTGCCAGCAGTTACGCGGGCTTGAGTCAGCCCCAGCATTTT,NA,NA,TRBJ1-5,TRBV6-6
CASSLRDTEAFF,TGTGCCAGCAGTCTCAGGGACACTGAAGCTTTCTTT,NA,NA,TRBJ1-1,TRBV6-1
CATSRVGQGKNIQYF,TGTGCCACCAGCAGAGTCGGGCAGGGAAAAAACATTCAGTACTTC,NA,NA,TRBJ2-4,TRBV15
CASSELDRSSYEQYF,TGTGCCAGCAGTGAATTGGACAGAAGCTCCTACGAGCAGTACTTC,NA,NA,TRBJ2-7,TRBV6-1
CASSLGSGGGTPYEQYF,TGCGCCAGCAGTCTTGGGAGCGGAGGGGGAACTCCCTACGAGCAGTACTTC,NA,NA,TRBJ2-7,TRBV4-1
CASRGLAGSGYTQYF,TGTGCCAGCAGGGGACTAGCGGGATCGGGGTATACGCAGTATTTT,TRBD2,NA,TRBJ2-3,TRBV6-1
CSVLRQVADLYSNQPQHF,TGCAGCGTCCTTCGACAGGTCGCTGACTTATATAGCAATCAGCCCCAGCATTTT,NA,NA,TRBJ1-5,TRBV29-1
CASSEGGNTGELFF,TGCGCCAGCAGTGAAGGGGGTAACACCGGGGAGCTGTTTTTT,NA,NA,TRBJ2-2,TRBV10-1
CASSPWPTGGAQPQHF,TGTGCCAGCTCACCATGGCCTACAGGGGGCGCACAGCCCCAGCATTTT,TRBD1,few,TRBJ1-5,TRBV18
CASSPPHAGTTYNEQFF,TGTGCCAGCAGCCCACCTCATGCAGGGACCACCTACAATGAGCAGTTCTTC,NA,NA,TRBJ2-1,TRBV5-6
CATSRDGGQGVVGTGELFF,TGTGCCACCAGCAGAGATGGTGGACAGGGCGTTGTAGGGACCGGGGAGCTGTTTTTT,TRBD1,NA,TRBJ2-2,TRBV15
CASSQLDRGNQPQHF,TGCGCCAGCAGCCAGCTCGACAGGGGCAATCAGCCCCAGCATTTT,TRBD1,NA,TRBJ1-5,TRBV4-1
CASRDTGLETQYF,TGTGCCAGCAGAGATACGGGGCTAGAGACCCAGTACTTC,NA,NA,TRBJ2-5,TRBV6-5
CASSLEGTGNYGYTF,TGCGCCAGCAGCTTGGAGGGGACTGGGAACTATGGCTACACCTTC,NA,NA,TRBJ1-2,TRBV5-1
CASSASETQFF,TGCGCCAGCAGCGCGTCGGAAACGCAGTTCTTC,NA,NA,TRBJ2-1,TRBV5-1
CAWNPGQGAETQYF,TGTGCCTGGAACCCGGGACAGGGCGCAGAGACCCAGTACTTC,TRBD1,NA,TRBJ2-5,TRBV30
CASGLVARDSYNEQFF,TGTGCTAGTGGTTTGGTAGCCCGGGACTCCTACAATGAGCAGTTCTTC,NA,NA,TRBJ2-1,TRBV12-5
CASSADRGTGELFF,TGTGCCAGCAGTGCGGACAGGGGCACCGGGGAGCTGTTTTTT,TRBD1,NA,TRBJ2-2,TRBV2
CSVESSGGTYEQYF,TGCAGCGTTGAAAGTAGCGGGGGGACCTACGAGCAGTACTTC,TRBD2,NA,TRBJ2-7,TRBV29-1
CASNRDRGVNEQFF,TGCGCCAGCAATCGGGACAGGGGAGTAAATGAGCAGTTCTTC,TRBD1,NA,TRBJ2-1,TRBV5-1
CASREGTQGNYGYTF,TGTGCCAGCAGAGAAGGGACCCAGGGGAACTATGGCTACACCTTC,NA,NA,TRBJ1-2,TRBV28
CAWSMNSQETQYF,TGTGCCTGGAGTATGAACAGCCAAGAGACCCAGTACTTC,NA,once,TRBJ2-5,TRBV30
CASSLGGQGYSPLHF,TGTGCCAGCAGCTTGGGGGGTCAGGGATATTCACCCCTCCACTTT,NA,NA,TRBJ1-6,TRBV5-6
CASGGASLSYNEQFF,TGTGCCAGCGGAGGGGCTAGCCTCTCCTACAATGAGCAGTTCTTC,NA,NA,TRBJ2-1,TRBV6-1
CASRQGLLGHTEAFF,TGTGCCAGCAGACAGGGATTGTTAGGGCACACTGAAGCTTTCTTT,NA,NA,TRBJ1-1,TRBV6-1